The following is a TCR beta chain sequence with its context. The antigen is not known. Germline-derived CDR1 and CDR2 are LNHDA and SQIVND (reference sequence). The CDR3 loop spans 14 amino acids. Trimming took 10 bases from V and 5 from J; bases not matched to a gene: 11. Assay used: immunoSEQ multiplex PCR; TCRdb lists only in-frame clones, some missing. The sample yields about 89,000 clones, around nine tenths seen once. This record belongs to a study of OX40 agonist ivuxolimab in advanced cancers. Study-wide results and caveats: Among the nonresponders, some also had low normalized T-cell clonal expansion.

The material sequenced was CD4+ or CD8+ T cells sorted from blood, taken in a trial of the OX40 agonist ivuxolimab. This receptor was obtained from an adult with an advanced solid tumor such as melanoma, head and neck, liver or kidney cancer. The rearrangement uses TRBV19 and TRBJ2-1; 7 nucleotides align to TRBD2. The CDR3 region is CATEGTSGNNEQFF. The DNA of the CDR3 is TGTGCCACCGAAGGGACGAGCGGGAACAATGAGCAGTTCTTC.